The 22 T cell receptor beta chains presented below share a single source sample, sequenced in a study of blood T cell repertoires in COVID-19. Some clones are missing from TCRdb's copy, which holds only in-frame ones; the method was immunoSEQ multiplex PCR. The repertoire holds around 100,000 clones, with about 84% as singletons. Sequenced: peripheral blood. The receptors here all came from a human donor in a cohort sampled during active COVID-19.

The chain is built from TRBV28 and TRBJ1-1, with TRBD1 matching over 10 bases. J lost 10 bases, V lost 4 bases, and 3 bases had no gene match. Germline V gene sequence: CDR1 MDHEN, CDR2 SYDVKM. This CDR3 is built from 12 residues. CDR3 loop: CASSYGQGGAFF. CDR3 DNA sequence: TGTGCCAGCAGTTACGGACAGGGGGGAGCTTTCTTT.

The chain joins TRBV10-3 to TRBJ2-3; 9 bases agree with TRBD1. There are 16 residues in the CDR3. J gave up 2 bases and V 5 bases, and 8 bases lay outside the gene matches. Looked up from germline, CDR1 is ENHRY and CDR2 is SYGVKD. CDR3 in DNA: TGTGCCATCAGTCCTTCTGGGACAGGGACCACAGATACGCAGTATTTT. Protein product: CAISPSGTGTTDTQYF.

There are a few counts of this clone. The chain uses TRBV3-1 (or the pseudogene TRBV3-2) and TRBJ2-1, with unresolved D. The ends were cut back, 3 bases at V and 1 base at J, with 7 bases in the middle. The CDR3 is made up of 14 amino acids. CDR1 and CDR2 from the germline V gene are LGHDT and YNNKEL (reference sequence). As DNA, the CDR3 is TGTGCCAGCAGCCACTCGGGTTCCTACAATGAGCAGTTCTTC. Its translation is CASSHSGSYNEQFF.

This clone was observed a few times. The genes are TRBV2 and TRBJ2-7, with D possibly matching TRBD1 (6 bases). V lost 0 bases and J lost 2, with 17 bases in between. Germline CDR1 is SNHLY and CDR2 is FYNNEI. CDR3 length: 17 amino acids. Here the CDR3 DNA reads TGTGCCAGCAGTGAAGCTATGGACAGATCCAATACCTACGAGCAGTACTTC. It codes for CASSEAMDRSNTYEQYF.

V usage is TRBV11-2 and J usage is TRBJ1-4, with TRBD1 as a possible D gene (6 bases). Trimming took 5 bases from V and 7 from J, leaving 17 bases between them. This CDR3 spans 15 amino acids. Germline values: CDR1 SGHAT, CDR2 FQNNGV. The CDR3 DNA reads TGTGCCAGCAGCCATACAGGGAGCCCCGCTGAAAAACTGTTTTTT. Encoded protein: CASSHTGSPAEKLFF.

This clone was observed many times. The V call is TRBV7-9, the J call TRBJ1-4, with D unresolved. CDR1 SEHNR and CDR2 FQNEAQ come from the germline V gene (reference sequence). CDR3 length: 13 residues. V gave up 5 bases and J gave up 7 bases, with 11 bases separating them. CDR3: CASSLRLGEKLFF. The CDR3 coding sequence is TGTGCCAGCAGCCTACGTCTTGGTGAAAAACTGTTTTTT.

This clone occurred a few times. The J gene is TRBJ1-1, the V gene TRBV27; D ambiguous. The germline V gene encodes CDR1 MNHEY and CDR2 SMNVEV (reference sequence). The V end lost 10 bases, the J end lost 1 base, and 22 bases lay between the germline ends. This CDR3 is 16 amino acids long. Written as DNA, the CDR3 is TGTGCCACCCTGAAGGGAGGAGGGAATAGGAACACTGAAGCTTTCTTT. Its translation is CATLKGGGNRNTEAFF.

In its sample, this clone was seen a few times. This CDR3 reads CASSTRTGQLFF. Here the CDR3 DNA reads TGTGCCAGTAGTACCCGGACAGGCCAACTGTTTTTT. The rearrangement joins TRBV19 to TRBJ1-4, with TRBD1 identical over 7 bases. Trimming at V came to 4 bases and at J to 12 bases, leaving 5 bases not matched to a gene. This CDR3 contains 12 residues. Germline V lookup: CDR1 LNHDA, CDR2 SQIVND (reference sequence).

The genes are TRBV21-1 and TRBJ1-5; the table's D gene call, TRBD1, was not cross checked with the DNA. TRBV21-1 is tagged as a pseudogene. This CDR3 has 16 residues. This CDR3 reads CARNSLRDSLVQPQHF. Written as DNA, the CDR3 is TGTGCCAGAAACTCCCTCCGGGACAGTCTCGTCCAGCCCCAGCATTTT.

The chain carries TRBV5-6 and TRBJ1-1; TRBD1 matches at 9 bases. CDR1 and CDR2 (germline): SGHDT, YYEEEE. After removal of 4 bases from V and 5 bases from J, the junction contained 6 bases not matched to a gene. The CDR3 consists of 14 residues. DNA for the CDR3: TGTGCCAGCAGCCTAGGGACAGGGAGGACTGAAGCTTTCTTT. Translation gives CASSLGTGRTEAFF. The complete variable domain, with remaining parts taken from reference TRBV5-6 and TRBJ1-1, reads DAGVTQSPTHLIKTRGQQVTLRCSPKSGHDTVSWYQQALGQGPQFIFQYYEEEERQRGNFPDRFSGHQFPNYSSELNVNALLLGDSALYLCASSLGTGRTEAFFGQGTRLTVV.

The chain is built from TRBV19 and TRBJ1-5, with D hard to call. Germline V CDR1 and CDR2: LNHDA, SQIVND (reference sequence). The CDR3 totals 14 residues. Between the trimmed V and J ends, which lost 1 base and 0 bases, there was a span of 4 bases. The CDR3 coding sequence is TGTGCCAGTAGTATAGCCAATAGCAATCAGCCCCAGCATTTT. It yields the protein CASSIANSNQPQHF.

The V and J genes are TRBV14 and TRBJ1-3, with unresolved D. Germline CDR1 SGHDN, CDR2 FVKESK. With 0 bases removed from V and 0 bases from J, the gap between germline ends came to 6 bases. CDR3 length: 15 residues. The CDR3 coding sequence is TGTGCCAGCAGCCAAGACAGGCTCTCTGGAAACACCATATATTTT. Translating it yields CASSQDRLSGNTIYF.

The chain has TRBV27 and TRBJ1-5, with D possibly TRBD1 on 5 matching bases. This CDR3 has 14 amino acids. CDR1 and CDR2 (germline): MNHEY, SMNVEV (reference sequence). V lost 2 bases and J 1 base, leaving 6 bases between the germline ends. The CDR3 DNA sequence: TGTGCCAGCAGTTTAGGGGGGAGCAATCAGCCCCAGCATTTT. As protein: CASSLGGSNQPQHF.

The CDR3 coding sequence is TGTGCCAGCAGACCATTACAGCACTCTGGAAACACCATATATTTT. This gives the protein CASRPLQHSGNTIYF. This rearrangement joins TRBV6-5 to TRBJ1-3; the D is unclear. CDR1 is MNHEY, CDR2 SVGAGI, per germline. The CDR3 sequence is 15 residues long. V lost 6 bases and J 0 bases, leaving 12 bases between the germline ends.

A single count supports this clone. The gene calls are TRBV11-2 and TRBJ2-3, with a tentative D call TRBD2 (5 bases). The length of the CDR3 is 14 residues. Germline lookup yields CDR1 SGHAT and CDR2 FQNNGV. V lost 5 bases to trimming and J lost 2 bases, with 11 bases between them. The CDR3 protein is CASSLGLLTDTQYF. The CDR3 region has the DNA TGTGCCAGCAGCCTTGGACTCCTCACAGATACGCAGTATTTT. Full variable domain (remainder filled in from reference TRBV11-2 and TRBJ2-3): EAGVAQSPRYKIIEKRQSVAFWCNPISGHATLYWYQQILGQGPKLLIQFQNNGVVDDSQLPKDRFSAERLKGVDSTLKIQPAKLEDSAVYLCASSLGLLTDTQYFGPGTRLTVL.

The chain joins TRBV18 to TRBJ1-2, with 7 bases aligning to TRBD1. The germline V gene encodes CDR1 KGHSH and CDR2 LQKENI. V trimming: 3 bases; J trimming: 5 bases; junction bases outside the gene matches: 6. CDR3 length: 14 amino acids. The CDR3 sequence: CASSPPGTVYGYTF. The CDR3 DNA follows: TGTGCCAGCTCACCTCCCGGGACAGTGTATGGCTACACCTTC.

The rearrangement joins TRBV6-1 to TRBJ1-2; 8 bases match TRBD1. Trimming cost V 3 bases and J 5 bases; bases outside gene matches: 11. There are 16 residues in the CDR3. Germline V gives CDR1 MNHNS, CDR2 SASEGT. DNA of the CDR3: TGTGCCAGCAGTGATTTATTGACAGGGGATTGGTATGGCTACACCTTC. Translation: CASSDLLTGDWYGYTF.

The V and J genes are TRBV5-1 and TRBJ1-5; maybe TRBD1 (6 bases). The V end was cut by 5 bases, the J end by 3 bases, with 12 bases between. Germline lookup yields CDR1 SGHRS and CDR2 YFSETQ. This CDR3 has 14 amino acids. The CDR3 region is CASSHGQPNQPQHF. CDR3 nucleotide sequence: TGCGCCAGCAGTCATGGACAGCCCAATCAGCCCCAGCATTTT.

This clone has just one count. The genes are TRBV3-1 (or the pseudogene TRBV3-2) and TRBJ2-1, with D perhaps TRBD2 (7 bases). With 5 bases removed from V and 7 bases from J, the gap between germline ends came to 18 bases. Germline CDR1 LGHDT, CDR2 YNNKEL (reference sequence). The CDR3 contains 15 residues. The CDR3 reads CASSGGERGVNEQFF. CDR3 nucleotide sequence: TGTGCCAGCAGCGGGGGCGAGCGGGGAGTAAATGAGCAGTTCTTC.

The J gene is TRBJ2-7, the V gene TRBV3-1 (or the pseudogene TRBV3-2), with D perhaps TRBD2 (5 bases). The CDR3 runs 13 residues. Deletions cut 4 bases from V and 6 bases from J, with 13 bases between. Looked up from germline, CDR1 is LGHDT and CDR2 is YNNKEL (reference sequence). CDR3 nucleotides: TGTGCCAGCAGCCTCAGTAGCGTGCGCGAGCAGTACTTC. Protein: CASSLSSVREQYF.

The V and J genes are TRBV20-1 and TRBJ2-7; D perhaps matches TRBD2 (5 bases). CDR1 and CDR2 (germline): DFQATT, SNEGSKA (reference sequence). Trimming removed 3 bases at V and 1 base at J, with 10 bases between. The CDR3 is made up of 13 amino acids. CDR3 protein: CSASTAASYEQYF. CDR3 DNA sequence: TGCAGTGCTAGTACAGCGGCGTCCTACGAGCAGTACTTC.

CDR3 residues: CASSRSVGNTIYF. The DNA for the CDR3 is TGTGCCAGCTCCCGTAGTGTTGGAAACACCATATATTTT. The rearrangement links TRBV18 to TRBJ1-3; D not resolved. The germline CDR1 and CDR2 sequences are KGHSH and LQKENI. V was trimmed by 6 bases and J by 3 bases, leaving 9 bases between them. The CDR3 has 13 residues.